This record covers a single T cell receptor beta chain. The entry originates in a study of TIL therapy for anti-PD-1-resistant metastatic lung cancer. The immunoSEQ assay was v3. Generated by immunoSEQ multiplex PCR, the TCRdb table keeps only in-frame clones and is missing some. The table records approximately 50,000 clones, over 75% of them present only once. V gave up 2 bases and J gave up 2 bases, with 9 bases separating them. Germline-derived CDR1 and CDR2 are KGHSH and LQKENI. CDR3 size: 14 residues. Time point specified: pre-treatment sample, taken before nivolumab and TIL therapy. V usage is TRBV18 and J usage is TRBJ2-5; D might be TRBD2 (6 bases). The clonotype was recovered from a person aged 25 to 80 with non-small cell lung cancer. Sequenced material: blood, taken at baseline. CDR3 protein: CASSPKGLQETQYF. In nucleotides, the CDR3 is TGTGCCAGCTCACCAAAGGGACTGCAAGAGACCCAGTACTTC.